This T cell receptor (beta chain) emerged from a study of human T cells and chemical hapten exposure. The CDR3 is made up of 12 amino acids. Germline V gene sequence: CDR1 SEHNR, CDR2 FQNEAQ (reference sequence). The J segment lost 5 bases and the V segment lost 4 bases, leaving 2 bases of the junction unmatched. TCRdb reanalysed the RACE reads using MiXCR and keeps one entry per CDR3 protein. The table has roughly 140,000 distinct CDR3 sequences, 10% to 15% seen once. Ten or more counts support this clonotype. Time point noted: patch test 2, 6 weeks after DPC sensitization. Treatment here: therapeutic diphenylcyclopropenone sensitization with weekly scalp DPC.

The rearrangement uses TRBV7-9 and TRBJ2-7; 7 nucleotides agree with TRBD1. The source material was whole blood, sampled in connection with sensitization to the hapten diphenylcyclopropenone (DPC). This sequence originates from a woman in her forties or fifties with alopecia areata. Some clones in this sample may be carry-over from other donors' samples. The CDR3 region has the DNA TGTGCCAGCAGCTCTACAGGGGACGAGCAGTACTTC. It translates to CASSSTGDEQYF.